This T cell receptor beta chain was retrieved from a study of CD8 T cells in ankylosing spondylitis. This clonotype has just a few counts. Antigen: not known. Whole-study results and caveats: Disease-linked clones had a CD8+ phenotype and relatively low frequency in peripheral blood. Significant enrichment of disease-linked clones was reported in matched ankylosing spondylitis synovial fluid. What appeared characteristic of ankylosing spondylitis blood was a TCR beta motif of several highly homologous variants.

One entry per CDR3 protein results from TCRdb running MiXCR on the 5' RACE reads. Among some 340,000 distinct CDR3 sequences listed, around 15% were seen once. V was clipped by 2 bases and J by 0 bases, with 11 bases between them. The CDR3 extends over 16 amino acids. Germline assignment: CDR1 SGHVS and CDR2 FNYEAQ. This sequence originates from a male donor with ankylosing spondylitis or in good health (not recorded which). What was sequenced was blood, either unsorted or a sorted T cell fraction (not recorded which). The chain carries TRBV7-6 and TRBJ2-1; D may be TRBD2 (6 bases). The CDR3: CASSLTSTSSYNEQFF. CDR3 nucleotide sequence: TGTGCCAGCAGCTTAACTAGCACAAGCTCCTACAATGAGCAGTTCTTC.